The table lists the clone carrying this TCR beta chain with a few counts. The antigen remains undetermined. Germline CDR1 is SGHRS and CDR2 is YFSETQ. Trimming took 2 bases from V and 2 from J, leaving 8 bases between them. This CDR3 is 13 amino acids long. Study results and caveats: The TCR gene usage of tumor memory CD4+ T cells clustered together with blood and lymph node memory CD4+ cells and with lymph node naive CD4+ cells.

Constant-region reverse primers amplified full-length variable regions, followed by semi-nested Nested Universal Primer A PCR. One entry per CDR3 protein results from TCRdb running MiXCR on the 5' RACE reads. The sample shows roughly 64,000 distinct CDR3 sequences, around a fifth of them seen only once. V usage is TRBV5-1 and J usage is TRBJ2-7, with D tentatively TRBD1 (6 bases). The source of this sequence is a female donor with breast cancer. Sequencing was done on a sample of memory CD4+ T cells sorted from a lymph node. Sample subset: memory CD4+ T cells, CD4+CD45RO+CD25-. Here the CDR3 reads CASSFDRTYEQYF. CDR3 DNA: TGCGCCAGCAGCTTCGACAGGACCTACGAGCAGTACTTC.